This T cell receptor beta chain was retrieved from a study of T-cell reconstitution after alpha-beta-depleted transplantation in children (dated by TCRdb to about 2016). About the full investigation: Using TCR repertoire profiling, the study followed T-cell immune reconstitution in a quantitative way in children after TCRalphabeta/CD19-depleted allogeneic hematopoietic cell transplantation. The paper's findings and limits, for the study overall: Over subsequent months, a decline in hyperexpanded clone frequencies was noted, and after one year, T-cell counts and TCRbeta diversity were mostly ascribed to newly produced T cells. The high TCRbeta diversity at day 60 in some patients was ascribed to recipient T cells and intrathymic progenitors that had survived conditioning. The apparently early recovery of alphabetaT-cell counts about two months after transplant reportedly depended on only several hundred rapidly expanded clones that came from non-depleted graft cells.

This sample's time point label indicates: day 60 (about 2 months) after transplantation. This specimen's treatment or condition label, per the study, means: allogeneic hematopoietic cell transplantation with graft depleted of TCRalphabeta T cells and CD19 B cells. Transplant recipients were children who received TCRalphabeta/CD19-depleted allogeneic hematopoietic cell grafts. This clonotype came up a few times. Its antigen remains unidentified. No base quality information exists; no much larger clone differs at one position. From a lookup of the germline V gene, CDR1 and CDR2 are MGHRA and YSYEKL. V is pared back by 0 bases and J by 2 bases, with 14 bases lying between the germline termini. From cysteine to phenylalanine, the CDR3 is 16 amino acids long. The read is trimmed to its CDR3 DNA, 48 bases read in frame from base 1. Library construction relied on PCR. TCRdb lists the instrument as Illumina HiSeq 2500. Molecular barcoding was employed in the preparation of TCR libraries, with unique molecular identifiers being used to normalize TCRbeta repertoire quantification. Through fastp at Q25 and MiXCR, TCRdb rebuilt clones from the public reads, retaining in-frame beta chains. Duplicate CDR3 protein sequences are folded into a single record with the most common DNA and genes. The sample data list over 90,000 distinct CDR3 sequences, and 4.5% to 7.5% of these were observed just once. The ten largest clones represent about 6% of the sample.

The chain is made from TRBV4-1 and TRBJ2-7; tentative D gene TRBD2, with 6 bases matching. The TCR was taken from a female patient younger than 10 who had a stem cell transplant for Fanconi anemia, so the T cells may come from the graft donor. The sample here was PBMCs, mostly from graft donor cells, taken 60 days after TCRalphabeta/CD19-depleted stem cell transplant. The nucleotides read TGCGCCAGCAGCCAAGATCCCGGGAGTGAAACCTACGAGCAGTACTTC. Its translation is CASSQDPGSETYEQYF.